This paragraph reports one TCR beta chain. The antigen remains unidentified. Germline loops: CDR1 MNHNY, CDR2 SVGAGI (reference sequence). The CDR3 has 12 amino acids. The V and J ends lost 6 bases and 2 bases, in that order; junction bases with no gene match: 1. The data are from a study of T-cell memory formation after mild COVID-19. Study at large: TCR clusters largely stayed donor specific. The study's findings and limits: Some responding clones appeared in pre-infection memory, suggesting cross-reactive memory joined. Most CD4+ clones that shrank were in CM and EM, while CD8+ ones turned up in EMRA. Clones that contracted from day 15 to 85 were balanced CD4/CD8, while later expanders leaned CD4+.

Via MiXCR, TCRdb re-called the 5' RACE reads, giving one row per CDR3 protein. This repertoire shows approximately 560,000 distinct CDR3 sequences, 17% found once; its top ten account for less than 10%. V and J are TRBV6-6 and TRBJ2-7; 7 positions agree with TRBD1. The source of this sequence is an adult woman who had mild COVID-19 (a few samples of this study predate the infection). Cell type and time point are not known. Sequencing was carried out using PBMCs or a T cell subset sorted from them (not recorded which). The CDR3: CASRGQPYEQYF. The CDR3 region has the DNA TGTGCCAGCAGGGGACAGCCCTACGAGCAGTACTTC.